Listed below are T cell receptor beta chains from one sample, sequenced in a study of T cell responses to AZD1222 COVID-19 vaccine. Here immunoSEQ multiplex PCR was the method, and the copy in TCRdb shows in-frame clones only, minus some. The table shows 95,000 to 150,000 clones, with roughly 90% occurring only once. The material sequenced was peripheral blood, taken on day 0 of AZD1222 vaccination. The receptors were sampled from an adult in good health. Both conserved end residues are part of each CDR3.

v_call cdr3_aa
TRBV30 CSLQGPFSVKRSNYGYTF
TRBV11-1 CASSLTRGENEQFF
TRBV19 CASSIDKTGENEQYF
TRBV10-1 CASSEYTGRDTQYF
TRBV15 CATSREENTEAFF
TRBV29-1 CSVGQDQNSPLHF
TRBV11-1 CASSTDYRGNSPLHF
TRBV5-4 CASSRPTSSNNEQFF
TRBV6-1 CASREGGIPEAFF
TRBV30 CAWTGRAGTEAFF
TRBV30 CAWGGLAGDTQYF
TRBV6-5 CASTSRDAANYGYTF
TRBV6-5 CASRSGHTGELFF
TRBV2 CASSESPLRKAYEQYF
TRBV11-1 CASSARTAYGYTF
TRBV5-8 CASSLSGSSYNEQFF
TRBV25-1 CASSVTGGHQPQHF
TRBV29-1 CSARDGLGQPQHF
TRBV5-1 CASSSGARTRRDEQYF
TRBV6-2/TRBV6-3 CASSSTSGGLFQTQYF
TRBV19 CASSGGSYEQYF
TRBV3-1/TRBV3-2 CASKRGSTYEQYF
TRBV11-3 CASSLEAGMWEKLFF
TRBV5-4 CASSLKSLAGAETQYF
TRBV25-1 CASSRASLSGQWGNEQFF
TRBV7-2 CASSLAGASRTQYF
TRBV27 CASSLETQYF
TRBV11-3 CASSPDSYNEQFF
TRBV21-1 CASSKVGLAGTTYEQYF
TRBV7-8 CASSLVETSDYEQYF